This TCR beta chain originates from a study of neoadjuvant anti-PD-1 for oral cavity cancer. The time point is: after neoadjuvant nivolumab, at surgical resection. This clone has only a few counts. Germline V CDR1 and CDR2: SNHLY, FYNNEI. The CDR3 length is 15 residues. V was clipped by 8 bases and J by 6 bases, with 20 bases between them. The method was immunoSEQ multiplex PCR; TCRdb's version includes in-frame clones alone and lacks a portion of them. Of 35,000 to 40,000 clones in the sample, more than 35% were seen once. The receptor comes from a person aged 40-85 years with oral cavity squamous cell carcinoma. The rearrangement joins TRBV2 to TRBJ1-5; D gene uncertain. This material consisted of tumor tissue, taken after nivolumab (anti-PD-1) treatment. CDR3 region: CASSADGVKGQPQHF. Here the CDR3 DNA reads TGTGCCAGCTCTGCGGACGGGGTAAAAGGTCAGCCCCAGCATTTT.